Below, one TCR beta chain is given with its context. No antigen is known for it. This sample was included in a study of OX40 agonist ivuxolimab in advanced cancers. Study context: The patients' treatment was ivuxolimab, an agonistic anti-OX40 (CD134) antibody. Study-level findings and limits: Certain nonresponders additionally had low normalized T-cell clonal expansion. Antigen specificity of clonally expanded peripheral T cells was not established.

Assay: immunoSEQ multiplex PCR; the TCRdb copy retains only in-frame clones and omits some. The sample consists of nearly 60,000 clones, 88% of them appearing once. CDR1 and CDR2 (germline): SGHNT, YENEEA. CDR3 length equals 16 residues. V lost 5 bases and J lost 2; bases outside the gene matches: 8. The chain employs TRBV11-3 and TRBJ2-3; 9 bases agree with TRBD2. This receptor was obtained from an adult with an advanced solid tumor such as melanoma, head and neck, liver or kidney cancer. The sequencing used CD4+ or CD8+ T cells sorted from blood, collected in a trial of the OX40 agonist ivuxolimab. CDR3 protein: CASSQRTSAYTDTQYF. CDR3 DNA: TGTGCCAGCAGCCAAAGGACTAGCGCATACACAGATACGCAGTATTTT.